This is a list of T cell receptor beta chains from one sample in a study of T cells in localized non-small cell lung cancer. Assay: immunoSEQ multiplex PCR; the TCRdb copy retains only in-frame clones and omits some. The top ten clones hold about 28% of a sample with around 30,000 clones, 80% to 95% of them seen once. Specimen: peripheral blood, collected before any cancer treatment. Receptors were obtained from a female donor of 60 years or more with stage I lung adenocarcinoma. Each CDR3 is given with its conserved first and last residue. Fields, in order: D gene, J gene, clone size, V gene, CDR3 DNA, CDR3 protein. The D gene is left open where the match is weak. Clone size is shown for a subset of rows, as once, few, many or a class of expanded clone.

D: TRBD1; J: TRBJ2-7; size: NA; V: TRBV19; DNA: TGTGCCAGTAGTCCGCACCGGGACAGGGTCTACGAGCAGTACTTC; CDR3: CASSPHRDRVYEQYF
D: NA; J: TRBJ2-3; size: NA; V: TRBV19; DNA: TGTGCCAGTAGTATAGGGCTAGCGATTAGCACAGATACGCAGTATTTT; CDR3: CASSIGLAISTDTQYF
D: TRBD2; J: TRBJ2-1; size: NA; V: TRBV7-9; DNA: TGTGCCAGCAGCCTCCAGAGCGGGAGGAGTGAGCAGTTCTTC; CDR3: CASSLQSGRSEQFF
D: NA; J: TRBJ2-5; size: NA; V: TRBV15; DNA: TGTGCCACCAGCAGAGACTCGGGAGTGAGGGAGACCCAGTACTTC; CDR3: CATSRDSGVRETQYF
D: TRBD1; J: TRBJ1-5; size: NA; V: TRBV6-1; DNA: TGTGCCAGCAGCTACCCGACAGGGAACAATCAGCCCCAGCATTTT; CDR3: CASSYPTGNNQPQHF
D: TRBD2; J: TRBJ2-2; size: NA; V: TRBV15; DNA: TGTGCCACCAGCAGAGTCTCGTTAGCGGGGGGTGACACCGGGGAGCTGTTTTTT; CDR3: CATSRVSLAGGDTGELFF
D: NA; J: TRBJ1-5; size: NA; V: TRBV6-1; DNA: TGTGCCAGCAGTGGGTCTGACCTCCGGCCCCAGCATTTT; CDR3: CASSGSDLRPQHF
D: NA; J: TRBJ2-3; size: NA; V: TRBV7-2; DNA: TGTGCCAGCAGCCCCCAGGCCTGGCTGGCCGGTACTGATACGCAGTATTTT; CDR3: CASSPQAWLAGTDTQYF
D: NA; J: TRBJ2-3; size: once; V: TRBV21-1; DNA: TGTGCCAGCAGCAAAGGGGACAGGGTGGATCGAACAGATACGCAGTATTTT; CDR3: CASSKGDRVDRTDTQYF
D: TRBD1; J: TRBJ2-5; size: NA; V: TRBV28; DNA: TGTGCCAGCAGTAGAATACAGGGGGCACGGGAGACCCAGTACTTC; CDR3: CASSRIQGARETQYF
D: NA; J: TRBJ1-5; size: NA; V: TRBV7-8; DNA: TGTGCCAGCAGCTTAGCCGCCGGCGATCAGCCCCAGCATTTT; CDR3: CASSLAAGDQPQHF
D: NA; J: TRBJ1-5; size: few; V: TRBV2; DNA: TGTGCCAGCACCACATCCCAACAGCGTAATCAGCCCCAGCATTTT; CDR3: CASTTSQQRNQPQHF
D: NA; J: TRBJ2-2; size: NA; V: TRBV5-1; DNA: TGCGCCAGCAGCTTGGATCGGGGAACGGCCGGGGAGCTGTTTTTT; CDR3: CASSLDRGTAGELFF
D: TRBD1; J: TRBJ2-7; size: NA; V: TRBV19; DNA: TGTGCCAGTAGTCCCCCGGGGGACAGGGTCTACGAGCAGTACTTC; CDR3: CASSPPGDRVYEQYF
D: TRBD1; J: TRBJ1-2; size: NA; V: TRBV30; DNA: TGTGCCTGGAGTCGACAGGGCCGTGGCTACACCTTC; CDR3: CAWSRQGRGYTF
D: TRBD2; J: TRBJ2-5; size: NA; V: TRBV9; DNA: TGTGCCAGCAGCGTAGGGCCTAGCGGTCTACGGACCCAGTACTTC; CDR3: CASSVGPSGLRTQYF
D: NA; J: TRBJ1-2; size: few; V: TRBV5-6; DNA: TGTGCCAGCAGCTTACCGGGTTTGGGCTACACCTTC; CDR3: CASSLPGLGYTF
D: NA; J: TRBJ2-3; size: NA; V: TRBV30; DNA: TGTGCCTGGAATTTGGGGGTCCTAAGGGGTACGCAGTATTTT; CDR3: CAWNLGVLRGTQYF
D: TRBD2; J: TRBJ2-3; size: NA; V: TRBV11-2; DNA: TGTGCCAGCAGCACCCGGCCGGGACTAGCGGGAGTTACAGATACGCAGTATTTT; CDR3: CASSTRPGLAGVTDTQYF
D: NA; J: TRBJ2-1; size: NA; V: TRBV19; DNA: TGTGCCAGTAGGCCCGGGTCCGGAGACTACAATGAGCAGTTCTTC; CDR3: CASRPGSGDYNEQFF
D: NA; J: TRBJ2-7; size: few; V: TRBV6-1; DNA: TGTGCCAGCAGTGAATTCTCAGGGATCGGCGAGCAGTACTTC; CDR3: CASSEFSGIGEQYF
D: TRBD2; J: TRBJ2-2; size: NA; V: TRBV6-1; DNA: TGTGCCAGCACCCCCAGGGAGGGCGGGGAGCTGTTTTTT; CDR3: CASTPREGGELFF
D: TRBD1; J: TRBJ2-2; size: NA; V: TRBV6-5; DNA: TGTGCCAGCAGACCTACAGGGGGCACCGGGGAGCTGTTTTTT; CDR3: CASRPTGGTGELFF
D: NA; J: TRBJ1-2; size: NA; V: TRBV7-6; DNA: TGTGCCAGCAGCTCGACAGGCAACTATGGCTACACCTTC; CDR3: CASSSTGNYGYTF
D: TRBD2; J: TRBJ2-1; size: NA; V: TRBV5-1; DNA: TGCGCCAGCACCTTGGGACAGCGTATAGCGGGAGGGCCTAACAATGAGCAGTTCTTC; CDR3: CASTLGQRIAGGPNNEQFF
D: NA; J: TRBJ1-4; size: NA; V: TRBV5-4; DNA: TGTGCCAGCAGCATCCGAGGGAACGTAAATGAAAAACTGTTTTTT; CDR3: CASSIRGNVNEKLFF
D: NA; J: TRBJ2-3; size: once; V: TRBV9; DNA: TGTGCCAGCAGCGCGGCAAGAAGCGGAGCTAGCACAGATACGCAGTATTTT; CDR3: CASSAARSGASTDTQYF
D: NA; J: TRBJ2-7; size: NA; V: TRBV6-5; DNA: TGTGCCAGCAGTTACCGACGGACAGCCTCCTACGAGCAGTACTTC; CDR3: CASSYRRTASYEQYF
D: NA; J: TRBJ1-2; size: NA; V: TRBV2; DNA: TGTGCCAGCAGTGACTATGGACGGACCTATGGCTACACCTTC; CDR3: CASSDYGRTYGYTF
D: TRBD1; J: TRBJ1-2; size: NA; V: TRBV29-1; DNA: TGCAGCGCTGACTCGGGACAGGGCAACTACGGCTACACCTTC; CDR3: CSADSGQGNYGYTF
D: NA; J: TRBJ2-3; size: NA; V: TRBV2; DNA: TGTGCCAGCAGTGAAAGCACAGATACGCAGTATTTT; CDR3: CASSESTDTQYF
D: TRBD2; J: TRBJ2-1; size: NA; V: TRBV7-2; DNA: TGTGCCAGCAGCCTCTCCGGACTAGCACAGTTCTTC; CDR3: CASSLSGLAQFF
D: TRBD2; J: TRBJ2-1; size: NA; V: TRBV30; DNA: TGTGCCTGGAGTGCCGGGACTAGCGCATTCAATGAGCAGTTCTTC; CDR3: CAWSAGTSAFNEQFF
D: NA; J: TRBJ2-2; size: NA; V: TRBV6-1; DNA: TGTGCCAGCAGTGAAGCCTATGGGGGGCTGGTTTCAGGGGAGCTGTTTTTT; CDR3: CASSEAYGGLVSGELFF
D: NA; J: TRBJ2-1; size: NA; V: TRBV15; DNA: TGTGCCACCAGCAGAGATAGAGGGCAGGTCTACTACAATGAGCAGTTCTTC; CDR3: CATSRDRGQVYYNEQFF
D: NA; J: TRBJ2-5; size: NA; V: TRBV18; DNA: TGTGCCAGCTCACCCCTAGAGACCCAGTACTTC; CDR3: CASSPLETQYF
D: TRBD1; J: TRBJ1-4; size: NA; V: TRBV5-5; DNA: TGTGCCAGCACTGCCGGGACAGTTAATGAAAAACTGTTTTTT; CDR3: CASTAGTVNEKLFF
D: TRBD1; J: TRBJ1-3; size: NA; V: TRBV27; DNA: TGTGCCAGCAGCCCGACAGGGAACGGAAACACCATATATTTT; CDR3: CASSPTGNGNTIYF
D: NA; J: TRBJ2-3; size: NA; V: TRBV29-1; DNA: TGCAGCGTTGGGGCCCCTAGCACAGATACGCAGTATTTT; CDR3: CSVGAPSTDTQYF
D: NA; J: TRBJ2-6; size: NA; V: TRBV6-5; DNA: TGTGCCAGCAGGTCCCCTGGGGCCAACGTCCTGACTTTC; CDR3: CASRSPGANVLTF
D: NA; J: TRBJ2-7; size: NA; V: TRBV28; DNA: TGTGCCAGCAGTTTAGGCTCCTACGAGCAGTACTTC; CDR3: CASSLGSYEQYF
D: NA; J: TRBJ1-6; size: NA; V: TRBV6-4; DNA: TGTGCCAGCAGAGAGCAGGGTAGTAGTTCACCCCTCCACTTT; CDR3: CASREQGSSSPLHF
D: NA; J: TRBJ1-1; size: once; V: TRBV11-1; DNA: TGTGCCAGCAGCTTAGCCCTCGAGGTCGAAGCTTTCTTT; CDR3: CASSLALEVEAFF
D: TRBD1; J: TRBJ1-4; size: NA; V: TRBV15; DNA: TGTGCCACCAGTCGTACGATAACAGGGGCAGGGGAAAAACTGTTTTTT; CDR3: CATSRTITGAGEKLFF
D: NA; J: TRBJ1-1; size: NA; V: TRBV6-1; DNA: TGTGCCAGCAGTGAAGTGCCAGGCTATACTGAAGCTTTCTTT; CDR3: CASSEVPGYTEAFF